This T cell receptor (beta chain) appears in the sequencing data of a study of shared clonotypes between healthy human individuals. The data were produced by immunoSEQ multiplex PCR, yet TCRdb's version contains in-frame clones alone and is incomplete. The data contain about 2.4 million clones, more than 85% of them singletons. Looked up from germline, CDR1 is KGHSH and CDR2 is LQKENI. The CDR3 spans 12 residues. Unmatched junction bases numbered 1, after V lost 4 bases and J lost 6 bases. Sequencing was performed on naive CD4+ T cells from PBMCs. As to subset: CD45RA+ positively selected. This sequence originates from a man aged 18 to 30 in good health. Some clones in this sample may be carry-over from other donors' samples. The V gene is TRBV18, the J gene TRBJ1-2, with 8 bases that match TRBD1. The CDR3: CASSRDRNGYTF. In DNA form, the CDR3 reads TGTGCCAGCTCACGGGACAGGAATGGCTACACCTTC.